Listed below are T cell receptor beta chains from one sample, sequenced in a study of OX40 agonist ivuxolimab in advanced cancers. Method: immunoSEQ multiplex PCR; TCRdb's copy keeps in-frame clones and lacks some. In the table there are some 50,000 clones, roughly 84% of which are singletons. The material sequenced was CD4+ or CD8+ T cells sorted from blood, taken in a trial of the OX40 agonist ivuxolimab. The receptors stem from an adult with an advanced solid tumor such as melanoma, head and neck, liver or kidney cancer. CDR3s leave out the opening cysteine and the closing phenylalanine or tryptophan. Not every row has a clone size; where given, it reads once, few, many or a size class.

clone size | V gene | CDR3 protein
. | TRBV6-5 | ASSSRYNEQF
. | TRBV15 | ATSREGRGYGYT
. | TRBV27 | ASSSAILAGVPYEQY
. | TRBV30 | AWGLGSYEQY
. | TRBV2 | ASSTSSGTEAF
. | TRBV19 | ASSIGLSNQPQH
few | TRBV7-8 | ASSQGQGLETQY
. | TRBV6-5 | ASRISYNEQF
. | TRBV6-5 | ASSYLGQRGSYEQY
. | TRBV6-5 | ASTDRGGGQPQH
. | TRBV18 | ASSTPTGVDTGELF
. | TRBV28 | ASTSLGRGDQETQY
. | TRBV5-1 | ASMDPARGTQY
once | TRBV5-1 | ASSLGGSSYEQY
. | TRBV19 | ASSIAGLGSGANVLT
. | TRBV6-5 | ASRSPDRRFL
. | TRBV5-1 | ASSPDGGRVHAGELF
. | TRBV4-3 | ASSQEGGRSHQETQY
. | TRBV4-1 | ASSQDGGYRYEQY
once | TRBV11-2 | ASSLLGQSFSYEQY
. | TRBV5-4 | ASSLAGGPYEQY
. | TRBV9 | ASSPRDSSSSGNTIY
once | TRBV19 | ASSDRQDTEAF
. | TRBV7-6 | ASSLAGTSYSDTQY
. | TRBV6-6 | ASSGPGGPDQPQH
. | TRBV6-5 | ASSTGPSTGELF
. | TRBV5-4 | ASSLAEGHGYT
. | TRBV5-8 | ASSSRLAGVGNEQF
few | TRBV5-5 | ASSLVGGEAGELF
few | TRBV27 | ASSSTGRWDWYT
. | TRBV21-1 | ASSTRTSGPYNEQF
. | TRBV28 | ASSKLIYNEQF
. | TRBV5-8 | ASSLLGTGDDNEQF
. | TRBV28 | ASSFAGGRNEQY
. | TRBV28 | ASSLDSNQPQH
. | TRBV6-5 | ASSTLGGTDTQY
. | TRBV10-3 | AISGWDRGSLGYT
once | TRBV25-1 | ASSDRGATNEKLF
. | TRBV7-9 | ASRLRDRETGELF
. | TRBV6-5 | ASSYSGRGINQPQH
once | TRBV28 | ASSRLADTQY
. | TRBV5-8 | ASSLGQGAIGEKLF
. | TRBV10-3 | AISERQKEDTQY
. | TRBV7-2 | ASSSSGTEAYGYT
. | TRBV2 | ASRFTGAVNEQF
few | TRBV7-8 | ASSSVRAGKH
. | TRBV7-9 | ASSLSETEAF
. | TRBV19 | ASSTDRNTGELF
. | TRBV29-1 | SVEAGGAEDYGYT
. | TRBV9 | ASSVAGGGGATNEKLF
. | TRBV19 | ASKGGQGGSPLH
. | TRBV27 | ASRREEGTDTQY
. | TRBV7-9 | ASSSSGSGNTIY
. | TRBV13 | ASSSHQYEQY
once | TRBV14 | ASSQRVAGVDEQF
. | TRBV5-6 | ASSLYMEVAKNIQY
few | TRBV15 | ATSRSPPLTQPQH
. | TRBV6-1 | ASSQRHVNTEAF